This entry describes one T cell receptor beta chain. Its antigen is undetermined. This record comes from a study of T cell responses to AZD1222 COVID-19 vaccine. Findings and caveats of the study: Spike was spanned by vaccine-associated CD4 TCRs, which were dominant at 160-218 and 743-854.

Here immunoSEQ multiplex PCR was the method, and the copy in TCRdb shows in-frame clones only, minus some. The data hold more than 75,000 clones, with 80% to 90% observed a single time. Germline values: CDR1 SGHTA, CDR2 FQGNSA. The CDR3 is 13 residues long. The germline V and J ends were trimmed by 6 bases and 3 bases, with 8 bases remaining between them. The clonotype originates from an adult who received the AZD1222 COVID-19 vaccine. The chain employs TRBV7-2 and TRBJ2-2; D is unresolved. The source material was peripheral blood, sampled 28 days after the second AZD1222 dose. CDR3 loop: CASRALDTGELFF. CDR3 DNA sequence: TGTGCCAGCAGGGCCCTCGACACCGGGGAGCTGTTTTTT.